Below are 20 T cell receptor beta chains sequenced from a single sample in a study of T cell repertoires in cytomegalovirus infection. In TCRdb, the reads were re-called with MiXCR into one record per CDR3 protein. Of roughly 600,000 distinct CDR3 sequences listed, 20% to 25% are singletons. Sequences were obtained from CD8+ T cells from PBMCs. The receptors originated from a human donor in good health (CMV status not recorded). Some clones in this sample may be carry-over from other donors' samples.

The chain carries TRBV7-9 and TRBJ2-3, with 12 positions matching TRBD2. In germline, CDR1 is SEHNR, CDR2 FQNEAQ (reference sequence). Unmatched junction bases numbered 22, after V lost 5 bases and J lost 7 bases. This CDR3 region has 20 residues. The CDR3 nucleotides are TGTGCCAGCAGCCCTCCCTTACTAGCGGGGGGCCGCCCTCCCCCCCATACGCAGTATTTT. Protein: CASSPPLLAGGRPPPHTQYF.

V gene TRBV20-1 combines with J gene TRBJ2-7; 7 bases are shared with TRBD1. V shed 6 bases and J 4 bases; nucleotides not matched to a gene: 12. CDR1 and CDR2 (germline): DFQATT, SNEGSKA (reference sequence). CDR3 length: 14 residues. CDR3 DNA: TGCAGTGCCTCGACTTCGAGGGGGCCTTACGAGCAGTACTTC. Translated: CSASTSRGPYEQYF.

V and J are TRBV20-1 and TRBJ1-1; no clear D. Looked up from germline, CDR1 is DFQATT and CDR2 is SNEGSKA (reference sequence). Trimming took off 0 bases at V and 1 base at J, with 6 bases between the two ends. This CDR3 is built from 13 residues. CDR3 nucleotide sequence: TGCAGTGCTAGAGATGGTGGGAACACTGAAGCTTTCTTT. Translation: CSARDGGNTEAFF.

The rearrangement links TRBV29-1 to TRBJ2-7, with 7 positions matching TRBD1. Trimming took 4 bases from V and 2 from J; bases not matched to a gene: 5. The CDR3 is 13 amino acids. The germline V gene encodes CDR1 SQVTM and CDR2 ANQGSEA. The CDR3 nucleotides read TGCAGCGTTGTGACAGGGAGCCCCTACGAGCAGTACTTC. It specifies CSVVTGSPYEQYF.

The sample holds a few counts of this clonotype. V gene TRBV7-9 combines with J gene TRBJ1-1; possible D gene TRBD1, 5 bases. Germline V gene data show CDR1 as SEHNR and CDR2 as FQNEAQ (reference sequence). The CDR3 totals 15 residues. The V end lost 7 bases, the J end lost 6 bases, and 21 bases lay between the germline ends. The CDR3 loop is CASTPARGQGPEAFF. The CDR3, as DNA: TGTGCCAGCACCCCAGCCCGAGGGCAGGGTCCTGAAGCTTTCTTT.

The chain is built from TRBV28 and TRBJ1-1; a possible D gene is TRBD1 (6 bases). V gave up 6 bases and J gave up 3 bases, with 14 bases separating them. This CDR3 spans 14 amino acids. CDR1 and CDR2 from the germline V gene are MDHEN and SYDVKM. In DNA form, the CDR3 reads TGTGCCAGCAGCCCTGACAGGCGTTACACTGAAGCTTTCTTT. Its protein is CASSPDRRYTEAFF.

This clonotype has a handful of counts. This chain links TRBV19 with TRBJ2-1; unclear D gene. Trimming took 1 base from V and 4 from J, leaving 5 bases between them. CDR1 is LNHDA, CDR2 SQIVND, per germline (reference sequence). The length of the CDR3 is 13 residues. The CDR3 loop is CASSIGPYNEQFF. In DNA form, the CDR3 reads TGTGCCAGTAGTATAGGGCCGTACAATGAGCAGTTCTTC.

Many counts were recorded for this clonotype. CDR3 coding DNA: TGTGCTAGTGGTTTGGTACTAGCGGGGGGGCCTGGCGAGCAGTTCTTC. Its protein is CASGLVLAGGPGEQFF. The chain uses TRBV12-5 and TRBJ2-1; 13 nucleotides match TRBD2. Germline V gene sequence: CDR1 LGHNT, CDR2 FRNRAP. After removal of 0 bases from V and 10 bases from J, the junction contained 6 bases not matched to a gene. There are 16 residues in the CDR3.

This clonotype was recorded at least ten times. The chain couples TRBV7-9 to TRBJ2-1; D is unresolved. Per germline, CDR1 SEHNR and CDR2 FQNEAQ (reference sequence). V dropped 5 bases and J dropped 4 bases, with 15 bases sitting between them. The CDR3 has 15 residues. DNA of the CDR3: TGTGCCAGCAGCGTCACCCCGGCCAAATACAATGAGCAGTTCTTC. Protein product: CASSVTPAKYNEQFF.

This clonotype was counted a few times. This chain's CDR3 is CASSPRQGRRTYEQYV. The CDR3, as DNA: TGTGCCAGCAGTCCGAGACAGGGGAGAAGAACCTACGAGCAGTACGTC. The chain uses TRBV28 and TRBJ2-7, with 8 positions matching TRBD1. V lost 5 bases and J lost 2; bases outside the gene matches: 11. In germline, CDR1 is MDHEN, CDR2 SYDVKM. The CDR3 length is 16 residues.

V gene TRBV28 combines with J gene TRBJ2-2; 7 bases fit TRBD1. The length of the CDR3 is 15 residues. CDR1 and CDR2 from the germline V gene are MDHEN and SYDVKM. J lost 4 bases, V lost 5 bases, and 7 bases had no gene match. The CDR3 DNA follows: TGTGCCAGCAGTACTGTGACAGGGCTCACCGGGGAGCTGTTTTTT. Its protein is CASSTVTGLTGELFF.

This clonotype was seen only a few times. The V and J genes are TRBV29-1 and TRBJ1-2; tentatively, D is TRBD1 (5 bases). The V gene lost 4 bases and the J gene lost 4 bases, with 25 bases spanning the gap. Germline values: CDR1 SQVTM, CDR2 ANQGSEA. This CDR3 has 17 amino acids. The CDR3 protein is CSVGGPGPNHPSYGYTF. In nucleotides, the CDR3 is TGCAGCGTTGGTGGACCGGGACCGAACCACCCTTCCTATGGCTACACCTTC.

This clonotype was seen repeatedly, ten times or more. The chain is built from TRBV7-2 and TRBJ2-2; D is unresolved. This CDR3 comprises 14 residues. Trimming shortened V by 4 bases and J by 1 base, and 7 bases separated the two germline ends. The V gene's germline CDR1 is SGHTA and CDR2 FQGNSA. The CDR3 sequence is CASSSPRNTGELFF. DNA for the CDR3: TGTGCCAGCAGCTCCCCCAGGAACACCGGGGAGCTGTTTTTT.

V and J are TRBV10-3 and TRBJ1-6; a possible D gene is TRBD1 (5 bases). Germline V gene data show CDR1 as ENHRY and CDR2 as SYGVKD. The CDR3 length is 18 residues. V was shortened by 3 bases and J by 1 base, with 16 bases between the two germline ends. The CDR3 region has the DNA TGTGCCATCAGTGACAGGGAGGTAGGCAGGTCCTATAATTCACCCCTCCACTTT. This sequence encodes CAISDREVGRSYNSPLHF.

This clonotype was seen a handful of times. CDR3 protein: CASSITGSDEQFF. CDR3 in DNA: TGTGCCAGCAGCATAACAGGGTCGGATGAGCAGTTCTTC. V is TRBV7-9 and J is TRBJ2-1, with a tentative D call TRBD1 (6 bases). The CDR3 runs 13 residues. Germline V lookup: CDR1 SEHNR, CDR2 FQNEAQ (reference sequence). With 5 bases removed from V and 8 bases from J, the gap between germline ends came to 13 bases. Drawing the rest from reference TRBV7-9 and TRBJ2-1, the complete variable domain is DTGVSQNPRHKITKRGQNVTFRCDPISEHNRLYWYRQTLGQGPEFLTYFQNEAQLEKSRLLSDRFSAERPKGSFSTLEIQRTEQGDSAMYLCASSITGSDEQFFGPGTRLTVL.

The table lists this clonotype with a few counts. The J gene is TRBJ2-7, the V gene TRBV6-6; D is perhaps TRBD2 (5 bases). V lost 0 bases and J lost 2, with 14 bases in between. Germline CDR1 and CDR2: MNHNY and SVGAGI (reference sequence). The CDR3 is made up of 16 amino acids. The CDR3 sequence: CASSYSKPDSAYEQYF. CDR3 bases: TGTGCCAGCAGTTACTCGAAGCCGGACTCAGCCTACGAGCAGTACTTC.

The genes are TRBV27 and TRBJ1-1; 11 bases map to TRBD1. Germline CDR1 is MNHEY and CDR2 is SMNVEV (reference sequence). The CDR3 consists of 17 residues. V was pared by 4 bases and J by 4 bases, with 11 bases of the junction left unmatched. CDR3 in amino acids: CASSSFRDRGSGTEAFF. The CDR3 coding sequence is TGTGCCAGCAGTTCCTTCCGGGACAGGGGGTCAGGCACTGAAGCTTTCTTT.

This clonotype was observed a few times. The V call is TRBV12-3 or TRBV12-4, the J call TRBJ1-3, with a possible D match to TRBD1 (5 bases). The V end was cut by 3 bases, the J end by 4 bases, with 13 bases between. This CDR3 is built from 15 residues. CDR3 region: CASSFTSWGGNTIYF. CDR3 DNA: TGTGCCAGCAGTTTCACCTCGTGGGGCGGAAACACCATATATTTT.

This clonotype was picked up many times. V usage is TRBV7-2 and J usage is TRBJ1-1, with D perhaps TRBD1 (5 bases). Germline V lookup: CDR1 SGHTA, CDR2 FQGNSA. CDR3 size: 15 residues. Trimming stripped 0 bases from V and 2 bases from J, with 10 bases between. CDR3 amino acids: CASSLAGQVNTEAFF. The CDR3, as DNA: TGTGCCAGCAGCTTAGCGGGGCAGGTCAACACTGAAGCTTTCTTT.

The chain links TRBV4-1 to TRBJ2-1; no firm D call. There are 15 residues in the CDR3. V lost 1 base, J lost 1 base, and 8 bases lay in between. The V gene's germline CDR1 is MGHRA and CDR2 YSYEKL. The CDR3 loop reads CASSQGRQSYNEQFF. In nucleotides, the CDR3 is TGCGCCAGCAGCCAAGGGCGGCAATCCTACAATGAGCAGTTCTTC.